This passage covers 8 T cell receptor beta chains from one sample sequenced in a study of human T cells and chemical hapten exposure. Documented time point: patch test 1, 2 weeks after DPC sensitization. Treatment noted: therapeutic diphenylcyclopropenone sensitization with weekly scalp DPC. From the RACE reads, TCRdb called clonotypes with MiXCR, one entry per CDR3 protein. This table holds 340,000 or so distinct CDR3 sequences, under 8% found once. The sample in question was whole blood, obtained in connection with sensitization to the hapten diphenylcyclopropenone (DPC). The receptors come from a woman aged 18-29 years with alopecia areata. Some clones in this sample may be carry-over from other donors' samples.

This clonotype turned up a few times. The genes are TRBV12-3 or TRBV12-4 and TRBJ2-3, with D possibly matching TRBD2 (5 bases). This CDR3 contains 15 residues. The V end was cut by 8 bases, the J end by 1 base, with 16 bases between. The CDR3 nucleotides read TGTGCCAGCCACCCCTCCGGAGGTCGCACAGATACGCAGTATTTT. Residues: CASHPSGGRTDTQYF.

The sample holds a few counts of this clonotype. This chain uses TRBV7-2 with TRBJ1-5, with TRBD1 matching 7 bases. The germline CDR1 and CDR2 sequences are SGHTA and FQGNSA. V gave up 2 bases and J gave up 4 bases; unmatched junction bases: 5. The CDR3 has 15 residues. The CDR3 protein is CASSLMGQTNQPQHF. CDR3 coding DNA: TGTGCCAGCAGCTTAATGGGACAGACTAATCAGCCCCAGCATTTT.

This clonotype has more than one count but fewer than ten. This chain's CDR3 is CASSLEAGVGAFF. The CDR3 DNA follows: TGCGCCAGCAGCTTGGAGGCAGGGGTAGGCGCTTTCTTT. The chain has TRBV5-1 and TRBJ1-1; a possible D gene is TRBD1 (6 bases). The CDR3 runs to 13 residues. The V gene's germline CDR1 is SGHRS and CDR2 YFSETQ. The V end lost 0 bases, the J end lost 11 bases, and 14 bases lay between the germline ends.

This clonotype has at least ten counts. The J gene is TRBJ2-3, the V gene TRBV9, with D tentatively TRBD2 (5 bases). This CDR3 has 15 residues. Per germline, CDR1 SGDLS and CDR2 YYNGEE. Trimming pared 3 bases from V and 6 bases from J, leaving 17 bases between. In DNA form, the CDR3 reads TGTGCCAGCAGCGAGGGAGACTTCCCGGGGGATACGCAGTATTTT. Its protein is CASSEGDFPGDTQYF.

The J gene is TRBJ1-6, the V gene TRBV6-1, with TRBD1 matching 7 bases. V lost 3 bases and J lost 7; bases outside the gene matches: 6. CDR3 length: 15 amino acids. Germline CDR1 reads MNHNS; CDR2 reads SASEGT. The CDR3 spells CASSEVPGQNSPLHF. Written as DNA, the CDR3 is TGTGCCAGCAGTGAGGTACCGGGACAGAATTCACCCCTCCACTTT.

Remarks on this clonotype: One base away lies a much larger clone, so this may be a sequencing read error. It is likely a read error, because the conserved phenylalanine at the end of the CDR3 is missing. This sequence joins TRBV7-9 and TRBJ2-7; 7 nucleotides line up with TRBD1. The V gene end was trimmed by 5 bases and the J gene end by 1 base; junction bases not matched to a gene: 5. There are 14 residues in the CDR3. Germline CDR1 SEHNR, CDR2 FQNEAQ (reference sequence). DNA for the CDR3: TGTGCCAGCAGCATTTGGACAGGATCCTACGAGCAGTACTAC. Residues: CASSIWTGSYEQYY.

The V and J genes are TRBV29-1 and TRBJ1-1; D may be TRBD1 (5 bases). This CDR3 spans 12 amino acids. The V and J ends lost 6 bases and 3 bases respectively, with 11 bases between them. CDR1 and CDR2 from the germline V gene are SQVTM and ANQGSEA. The CDR3 region has the DNA TGCAGCGTCGTGGGGGACTACACTGAAGCTTTCTTT. Protein product: CSVVGDYTEAFF.

This clonotype was picked up many times. V gene TRBV21-1 combines with J gene TRBJ2-1; the table calls TRBD1, which could not be checked here. TRBV21-1 is a recognized pseudogene. The CDR3 has 17 residues. This chain's CDR3 is CASSRRGGVEGAYEQFF. In DNA, the CDR3 is TGTGCCAGCAGCCGAAGAGGTGGTGTTGAAGGGGCATATGAGCAGTTCTTC.